This T cell receptor (beta chain) was captured in a study of cytomegalovirus exposure and HLA in healthy donors. Study context: Falling in the Caucasian-associated ancestry cluster were roughly 80% of approximately 410 genotyped donors. Study-wide results and limits: Common viral pathogens seemed, in a later analysis, to connect with several of the most significant clusters.

Researchers ran the PCR with 60 Vbeta and 13 Jbeta primers. Generated by immunoSEQ multiplex PCR, the TCRdb table keeps only in-frame clones and is missing some. This sample yields 110,000 or so clones, of which approximately 80% are seen a single time; around 4.9% belongs to the top ten. Remarks on this clone: What it binds is unknown.

The CDR3 has 11 residues. CDR1 is SGHRS and CDR2 is YFSETQ in the germline V gene. Trimming pared 4 bases from V and 1 base from J, leaving 2 bases between. The sequence was collected from a man aged 50-59 years in good health and CMV-seropositive. Sequencing was done on a sample of PBMCs. This sequence joins TRBV5-1 and TRBJ2-5; no clear D gene. The CDR3 DNA reads as TGCGCCAGCAGCCTCCAAGAGACCCAGTACTTC. Its translation is CASSLQETQYF.